These T cell receptor beta chains were read from a single sample in a study of blood T cell repertoires in COVID-19. Assay used: immunoSEQ multiplex PCR; TCRdb lists only in-frame clones, some missing. The sample lists some 88,000 clones; about nine tenths were seen once. Sequenced material: peripheral blood. These receptors were collected from a human donor with active COVID-19. The donor label of this sample is uncertain. CDR3s include the opening cysteine and the closing phenylalanine or tryptophan. The D gene is left open where the match is weak. Some rows have no size entry. The others give once, few or many, or a class for an expanded clone.

>TRBV6-5|.|TRBJ1-5|.
CASSYSTAQNQPQHF
TGTGCCAGCAGTTACTCGACAGCCCAAAATCAGCCCCAGCATTTT
>TRBV19|.|TRBJ2-7|TRBD1
CASSFRTGVYYEQYF
TGTGCCAGTAGTTTCCGGACAGGGGTATACTACGAGCAGTACTTC
>TRBV2|.|TRBJ1-4|.
CASMPVNNEKLFF
TGTGCCAGCATGCCGGTAAATAATGAAAAACTGTTTTTT
>TRBV7-7|.|TRBJ2-5|TRBD1
CASSLRQGRKETQYF
TGTGCCAGCAGCTTGCGACAGGGGCGGAAAGAGACCCAGTACTTC
>TRBV7-2|.|TRBJ2-6|.
CASSQLTSLSGANVLTF
TGTGCCAGCAGCCAACTGACTAGTCTCTCTGGGGCCAACGTCCTGACTTTC
>TRBV29-1|once|TRBJ2-7|TRBD1
CSFSGTGGGEQYF
TGCAGCTTTTCCGGGACAGGGGGAGGTGAGCAGTACTTC
>TRBV7-2|.|TRBJ1-2|.
CASSRRGGGYTF
TGTGCCAGCAGCAGGCGGGGTGGTGGCTACACCTTC
>TRBV19|.|TRBJ1-5|TRBD1
CASSITARDRDQPQHF
TGTGCCAGTAGTATCACGGCCCGGGACAGGGATCAGCCCCAGCATTTT
>TRBV3-1/TRBV3-2|.|TRBJ1-1|TRBD1
CASSDRVLTEAFF
TGTGCCAGCAGCGACAGGGTCTTAACTGAAGCTTTCTTT
>TRBV3-1/TRBV3-2|.|TRBJ2-5|TRBD2
CASSHPSGGAGRETQYF
TGTGCCAGCAGCCATCCTAGCGGGGGGGCCGGACGCGAGACCCAGTACTTC
>TRBV7-2|.|TRBJ1-1|.
CASSPPPQGTEAFF
TGTGCCAGCAGCCCTCCTCCCCAGGGCACTGAAGCTTTCTTT
>TRBV4-1|.|TRBJ1-2|.
CASSLALKDYGYTF
TGCGCCAGCAGCCTAGCACTGAAGGACTATGGCTACACCTTC
>TRBV19|once|TRBJ2-1|.
CASSIQSGSSYNEQFF
TGTGCCAGTAGTATACAGAGCGGAAGCTCCTACAATGAGCAGTTCTTC
>TRBV19|.|TRBJ2-5|TRBD2
CASSDGTSGKETQYF
TGTGCCAGTAGTGACGGGACTAGCGGTAAAGAGACCCAGTACTTC
>TRBV5-6|.|TRBJ1-4|.
CASSIYRQVATNEKLFF
TGTGCCAGCAGCATCTACAGGCAAGTCGCAACTAATGAAAAACTGTTTTTT
>TRBV4-1|.|TRBJ2-1|.
CASSHDEGVPSREQFF
TGCGCCAGCAGCCATGACGAAGGTGTACCCAGCAGGGAGCAGTTCTTC
>TRBV11-2|.|TRBJ2-5|.
CASSSIGEETQYF
TGTGCCAGCAGCTCCATAGGGGAAGAGACCCAGTACTTC
>TRBV9|few|TRBJ2-3|.
CASSSPGTQYF
TGTGCCAGCAGCTCCCCCGGGACGCAGTATTTT
>TRBV2|.|TRBJ1-2|.
CASSENAGGGYTF
TGTGCCAGCAGTGAAAACGCCGGGGGAGGCTACACCTTC
>TRBV6-1|.|TRBJ1-2|.
CASSEMGRGNYGYTF
TGTGCCAGCAGTGAAATGGGTAGAGGGAACTATGGCTACACCTTC
>TRBV10-1|.|TRBJ2-3|TRBD2
CASSALGGITDTQYF
TGCGCCAGCAGTGCCTTGGGGGGGATCACAGATACGCAGTATTTT
>TRBV29-1|.|TRBJ2-7|TRBD1
CSVEGDWTGVTYEQYF
TGCAGCGTTGAAGGGGACTGGACAGGGGTAACCTACGAGCAGTACTTC
>TRBV5-8|once|TRBJ2-5|TRBD2
CASSPRLAGGFQETQYF
TGTGCCAGCAGCCCCCGACTAGCGGGGGGTTTCCAAGAGACCCAGTACTTC
>TRBV23-1|.|TRBJ2-3|.
CASSQSSDTQYF
TGCGCCAGCAGTCAATCTTCTGATACGCAGTATTTT
>TRBV5-6|.|TRBJ2-1|.
CASSPPGLNEQFF
TGTGCCAGCAGCCCTCCAGGGCTCAATGAGCAGTTCTTC
>TRBV19|.|TRBJ1-1|.
CASTLLGGDTEAFF
TGTGCCAGTACCCTCTTGGGGGGGGACACTGAAGCTTTCTTT
>TRBV18|once|TRBJ1-5|.
CASSPPLAGQPQHF
TGTGCCAGCTCACCACCTTTGGCAGGACAGCCCCAGCATTTT
>TRBV7-3|few|TRBJ1-1|TRBD1
CASSLIRGQMNTEAFF
TGTGCCAGCAGCTTAATCAGGGGGCAAATGAACACTGAAGCTTTCTTT
>TRBV5-1|.|TRBJ1-2|.
CASSPDRITYGYTF
TGCGCCAGCAGCCCCGACAGGATCACATATGGCTACACCTTC
>TRBV19|.|TRBJ1-2|TRBD1
CASSIETGLRGYTF
TGTGCCAGTAGTATTGAGACAGGGCTCCGGGGCTACACCTTC
>TRBV9|.|TRBJ2-5|.
CASSGQGYQETQYF
TGTGCCAGCAGCGGCCAGGGATATCAAGAGACCCAGTACTTC
>TRBV7-2|.|TRBJ2-5|TRBD2
CASSPGLAGGSETQYF
TGTGCCAGCAGCCCGGGACTAGCGGGGGGGTCGGAGACCCAGTACTTC
>TRBV18|.|TRBJ2-1|TRBD1
CASSLGTGTYNEQFF
TGTGCCAGCTCACTGGGGACAGGGACTTACAATGAGCAGTTCTTC
>TRBV11-3|.|TRBJ2-7|TRBD1
CASSTGTGPSSSYEQYF
TGTGCCAGCAGCACCGGGACAGGGCCTTCGAGCTCCTACGAGCAGTACTTC
>TRBV24-1|.|TRBJ1-4|TRBD1
CATGGQVLKVAREKLFF
TGTGCCACCGGAGGACAGGTATTAAAAGTTGCTCGTGAAAAACTGTTTTTT
>TRBV29-1|.|TRBJ1-1|TRBD1
CSVTSGTGRNTEAFF
TGCAGCGTGACCTCCGGGACAGGGCGGAACACTGAAGCTTTCTTT
>TRBV15|.|TRBJ1-1|.
CATSASGGAEAFF
TGTGCCACCAGCGCATCCGGAGGGGCAGAAGCTTTCTTT
>TRBV5-1|.|TRBJ1-2|TRBD1
CASSSSGQGDGYTF
TGCGCCAGCAGCTCCTCGGGACAGGGGGATGGCTACACCTTC
>TRBV6-5|once|TRBJ1-1|.
CASRIQGLNTEAFF
TGTGCCAGCAGAATACAGGGTCTGAACACTGAAGCTTTCTTT
>TRBV29-1|.|TRBJ1-2|TRBD1
CSVVTGDAKNYGYTF
TGCAGCGTTGTTACAGGGGATGCAAAAAACTATGGCTACACCTTC
>TRBV4-2|.|TRBJ2-2|.
CASSQEEGQGTGELFF
TGTGCCAGCAGCCAAGAGGAGGGGCAAGGCACCGGGGAGCTGTTTTTT
>TRBV5-6|.|TRBJ2-7|.
CASSRGRQGREQYF
TGTGCCAGCAGTCGGGGGAGACAGGGCAGGGAGCAGTACTTC